The 12 T cell receptor beta chains presented below share a single source sample, sequenced in a study of CD8+ T cells in alopecia areata (dated 2018 in TCRdb). The library was prepared using the immunoSEQ multiplex PCR assay. To provide template for TCR sequencing, every sample had RNA extracted and reverse transcribed into cDNA. As stored in TCRdb, this immuneACCESS dataset retains in-frame rearrangements with V and J assigned. A fraction of the clones does not appear; measured against another copy, unresolved V genes explain less than half of the discrepancy, and the remainder lacks a known reason. Within this sample are about 120,000 clones, with roughly two fifths of them counted one time only. The top ten hold 3% to 3.5% of the sample. The sample taken for sequencing was CD4+ T cells sorted from blood. All receptors derive from a human donor with alopecia areata.

This clone was found a few times. This rearrangement joins TRBV7-9 to TRBJ1-2; 7 nucleotides align to TRBD1. The V gene end was trimmed by 4 bases and the J gene end by 3 bases; junction bases not matched to a gene: 2. Germline CDR1 SEHNR, CDR2 FQNEAQ (reference sequence). This CDR3 region has 13 residues. The CDR3 DNA follows: TGTGCCAGCAGCTCACAGGGGTACTATGGCTACACCTTC. Its translation is CASSSQGYYGYTF.

The rearrangement joins TRBV7-2 to TRBJ2-7, with D perhaps TRBD2 (6 bases). Germline CDR1 reads SGHTA; CDR2 reads FQGNSA. V lost 0 bases and J lost 3, with 12 bases in between. The CDR3 totals 15 residues. The CDR3 spells CASSLAGGFLYEQYF. CDR3 DNA sequence: TGTGCCAGCAGCTTAGCCGGGGGTTTTCTCTACGAGCAGTACTTC.

This chain joins TRBV5-4 and TRBJ2-1, with D tentatively TRBD2 (5 bases). Germline assignment: CDR1 SGHNT and CDR2 YYREEE (reference sequence). Trimming removed 5 bases at V and 6 bases at J, with 12 bases between. This CDR3 region has 13 residues. CDR3 DNA sequence: TGTGCCAGCAGGGTACTAGTATCCAATGAGCAGTTCTTC. Translating it yields CASRVLVSNEQFF.

The chain combines TRBV4-3 with TRBJ2-5; D is unresolved. The germline V gene encodes CDR1 LGHNA and CDR2 YSLEER. V was cut by 1 base and J by 5 bases, with 11 bases left in between. This CDR3 spans 14 amino acids. The CDR3, as DNA: TGCGCCAGCAGCCAAGTCCCTAATCGGGAGACCCAGTACTTC. Translating it yields CASSQVPNRETQYF.

This clone was seen only a few times. The rearrangement uses TRBV2 and TRBJ2-3; D unresolved. The CDR3 runs 12 residues. V lost 10 bases and J 2 bases, leaving 10 bases between the germline ends. CDR1 and CDR2 from the germline V gene are SNHLY and FYNNEI. In DNA, the CDR3 is TGTGCCACCACTGGGGACACAGATACGCAGTATTTT. Its translation is CATTGDTDTQYF.

The J gene is TRBJ2-2, the V gene TRBV6-6, with D maybe TRBD2 (6 bases). Germline CDR1 is MNHNY and CDR2 is SVGAGI (reference sequence). This CDR3 region has 13 residues. V was shortened by 7 bases and J by 6 bases, with 12 bases between the two germline ends. CDR3 amino acids: CASTLTRAGELFF. Here the CDR3 DNA reads TGTGCCAGCACCCTGACTAGGGCCGGGGAGCTGTTTTTT.

This rearrangement joins TRBV28 to TRBJ2-5, with 7 bases fitting TRBD2. CDR3 length equals 14 residues. Germline values: CDR1 MDHEN, CDR2 SYDVKM. Losses at the gene ends were 5 bases for V and 5 bases for J; bases not matched to a gene: 8. The CDR3 DNA sequence: TGTGCCAGCAGTACCTCCGGGGAGGGGGAGACCCAGTACTTC. As protein: CASSTSGEGETQYF.

A few counts support this clone. The J gene is TRBJ2-1, the V gene TRBV29-1; 11 bases fit TRBD2. V shed 8 bases, J shed 12 bases, and the junction held 6 bases outside the gene matches. This CDR3 is built from 11 residues. Germline assignment: CDR1 SQVTM and CDR2 ANQGSEA. The CDR3 DNA follows: TGCAGCCCCTACCTAGCGGGGGGGCAGTTCTTC. Its protein is CSPYLAGGQFF.

This clone turned up a few times. V and J are TRBV29-1 and TRBJ2-5; D call uncertain. The CDR3 runs to 14 residues. CDR1 and CDR2 from the germline V gene are SQVTM and ANQGSEA. V was shortened by 2 bases and J by 2 bases, with 12 bases between the two germline ends. In DNA form, the CDR3 reads TGCAGCGTTGAAAAGACCAGCCTACAAGAGACCCAGTACTTC. This encodes CSVEKTSLQETQYF.

This clone was seen repeatedly, ten times or more. The rearrangement uses TRBV28 and TRBJ2-7; 8 bases are shared with TRBD2. CDR3 length equals 16 residues. V trimming: 4 bases; J trimming: 7 bases; junction bases outside the gene matches: 15. CDR1 is MDHEN and CDR2 is SYDVKM in the germline V gene. CDR3 residues: CASSSGRLREAGEQYF. For the CDR3, the DNA is TGTGCCAGCAGTTCAGGGAGGTTGCGGGAGGCGGGGGAGCAGTACTTC.

This clone was seen more than once but under ten times. This sequence joins TRBV19 and TRBJ2-7; TRBD1 is a possible D gene (6 bases). Germline V gives CDR1 LNHDA, CDR2 SQIVND (reference sequence). With 9 bases removed from V and 5 bases from J, the gap between germline ends came to 17 bases. This CDR3 region has 13 residues. The CDR3 DNA is TGTGCCAGCACAGGGAAGGATGACGACGAGCAGTACTTC. Translated, it gives CASTGKDDDEQYF.

The V gene is TRBV27, the J gene TRBJ2-4; 10 bases line up with TRBD2. Germline CDR1 and CDR2: MNHEY and SMNVEV (reference sequence). The CDR3 totals 12 residues. V dropped 8 bases and J dropped 11; count of bases not matched to a gene: 6. The chain's CDR3 is CASGSGGVVQYF. CDR3 in DNA: TGTGCCAGCGGGAGCGGGGGGGTCGTTCAGTACTTC.